Below are 11 T cell receptor beta chains sequenced from a single sample in a study of identical twins. TCRdb used MiXCR to reprocess the 5' RACE reads, holding one entry per CDR3 protein. The table lists just over 450,000 distinct CDR3 sequences, approximately 15% of them singletons. This sample was also put to use in a study of yellow fever vaccine responses in identical twins.

Sequencing used CD4+ T cells sorted from blood. These receptor sequences come from a woman between 18 and 29 years old in good health.

Concerning this clonotype itself: One junction end does not reproduce the germline sequence, and a read error may be involved. The chain joins TRBV12-3 or TRBV12-4 to TRBJ1-5; D may be TRBD1 (5 bases). This CDR3 spans 16 amino acids. This chain's CDR3 is CASSLMGTGSNQPQRF. Here the CDR3 DNA reads TGTGCCAGCAGTTTAATGGGGACCGGTAGCAATCAGCCCCAGCGTTTT.

This clonotype was counted ten times or more. V and J are TRBV9 and TRBJ2-4; unclear D gene. The CDR3 totals 16 residues. V was shortened by 0 bases and J by 0 bases, with 10 bases between the two germline ends. CDR1 is SGDLS, CDR2 YYNGEE, per germline. CDR3 residues: CASSVAVTLAKNIQYF. CDR3 DNA: TGTGCCAGCAGCGTAGCGGTAACACTAGCCAAAAACATTCAGTACTTC.

Concerning this clonotype itself: A junction end diverges from the germline sequence, so it may reflect a read error. This sequence joins TRBV7-7 and TRBJ1-2; D gene unclear. Germline CDR1 SSHAT, CDR2 FNYEAQ (reference sequence). CDR3 length: 13 residues. The CDR3 nucleotides are TGTGCTAGCAGCTTAGCTGGCGGGGATGGCTACACCTTC. It codes for CASSLAGGDGYTF.

The gene calls are TRBV6-1 and TRBJ1-1; no clear D gene. Trimming took 6 bases from V and 1 from J, leaving 12 bases between them. Per germline, CDR1 MNHNS and CDR2 SASEGT. This CDR3 has 14 amino acids. In DNA, the CDR3 is TGTGCCAGCAGGAAACTGACGGCGAACACTGAAGCTTTCTTT. Translation gives CASRKLTANTEAFF.

CDR3 sequence (DNA): TGCAGTGCTCAAGACGGAGCACATACGCAGTATTTT. Translated: CSAQDGAHTQYF. The V gene is TRBV20-1, the J gene TRBJ2-3; D is undetermined. This CDR3 spans 12 amino acids. Per germline, CDR1 DFQATT and CDR2 SNEGSKA (reference sequence). Trimming took 5 bases from V and 7 from J, leaving 13 bases between them.

This clonotype appeared many times. The V and J genes are TRBV24-1 and TRBJ2-7; the match to TRBD2 covers 7 bases. The ends lost 1 base at V and 1 base at J; junction bases unmatched: 3. The CDR3 covers 15 residues. The germline V gene encodes CDR1 KGHDR and CDR2 SFDVKD. The DNA for the CDR3 is TGTGCCACCAGTGATTTCTCAGCGGGATCCTACGAGCAGTACTTC. As protein: CATSDFSAGSYEQYF.

The chain has TRBV11-1 and TRBJ2-1; TRBD2 might be the D (6 bases). There are 16 residues in the CDR3. The V gene's germline CDR1 is SGHAT and CDR2 FQDESV (reference sequence). Deletions cut 5 bases from V and 0 bases from J, with 14 bases between. This chain's CDR3 is CASSVIAVSSYNEQFF. In nucleotides, the CDR3 is TGTGCCAGCAGCGTAATAGCGGTGAGCTCCTACAATGAGCAGTTCTTC.

This clonotype was seen more than once but under ten times. This chain links TRBV7-9 with TRBJ2-2; 10 positions match TRBD1. Looked up from germline, CDR1 is SEHNR and CDR2 is FQNEAQ (reference sequence). The CDR3 extends over 16 amino acids. The J segment lost 4 bases and the V segment lost 6 bases, leaving 8 bases of the junction unmatched. The CDR3 reads CASRLDRGRITGELFF. The CDR3 region has the DNA TGTGCCAGCAGACTCGACAGGGGGCGAATCACCGGGGAGCTGTTTTTT.

The CDR3 coding sequence is TGCGCCAGCAGCCAACGGGGCGCGGGGCCCCACAATGAGCAGTTCTTC. Translated: CASSQRGAGPHNEQFF. The chain combines TRBV4-3 with TRBJ2-1; D is possibly TRBD2 (6 bases). CDR1 LGHNA and CDR2 YSLEER come from the germline V gene. CDR3 size: 16 residues. V shed 2 bases and J shed 5 bases, with 16 bases lying between them.

This clonotype was counted only a few times. J is TRBJ1-1 and V is TRBV11-2, with 8 positions matching TRBD1. CDR1 and CDR2 from the germline V gene are SGHAT and FQNNGV. Trimming removed 7 bases from V and 3 bases from J; junction bases left unmatched: 4. The CDR3 has 13 residues. CDR3 sequence: CASTGGWHTEAFF. CDR3 sequence (DNA): TGTGCCAGCACAGGGGGCTGGCACACTGAAGCTTTCTTT. Together with reference TRBV11-2 and TRBJ1-1, the CDR3 gives the full variable domain: EAGVAQSPRYKIIEKRQSVAFWCNPISGHATLYWYQQILGQGPKLLIQFQNNGVVDDSQLPKDRFSAERLKGVDSTLKIQPAKLEDSAVYLCASTGGWHTEAFFGQGTRLTVV.

There are a few counts of this clonotype. The chain has TRBV4-1 and TRBJ2-5, with 11 bases matching TRBD2. CDR1 MGHRA and CDR2 YSYEKL come from the germline V gene. The ends lost 2 bases at V and 1 base at J; junction bases unmatched: 6. There are 17 residues in the CDR3. Here the CDR3 reads CASSQSTSGTTQETQYF. CDR3 nucleotides: TGCGCCAGCAGCCAATCGACTAGCGGGACTACCCAAGAGACCCAGTACTTC.